This T cell receptor beta chain stems from a study of T cell changes during pregnancy in multiple sclerosis. TCRdb keeps only in-frame clones here, not all; method: immunoSEQ multiplex PCR. The table has about 36,000 clones, 88% seen once; the top ten hold around 0.62%. The CDR3 is 13 residues long. Trimming took off 1 base at V and 4 bases at J, with 8 bases between the two ends. From germline, CDR1 is GTSNPN and CDR2 SVGIG (reference sequence). This clone was seen more than once but under ten times. Sequences were derived from CD4+ T cells from peripheral blood mononuclear cells, sampled in the first trimester of pregnancy. The rearrangement joins TRBV30 to TRBJ1-5, with a tentative D call TRBD1 (6 bases). The TCR originated in a female donor with multiple sclerosis, enrolled in a pregnancy study. The CDR3 DNA sequence: TGTGCCTGGAGTGCAACAGGGAATCAGCCCCAGCATTTT. It is translated as CAWSATGNQPQHF.